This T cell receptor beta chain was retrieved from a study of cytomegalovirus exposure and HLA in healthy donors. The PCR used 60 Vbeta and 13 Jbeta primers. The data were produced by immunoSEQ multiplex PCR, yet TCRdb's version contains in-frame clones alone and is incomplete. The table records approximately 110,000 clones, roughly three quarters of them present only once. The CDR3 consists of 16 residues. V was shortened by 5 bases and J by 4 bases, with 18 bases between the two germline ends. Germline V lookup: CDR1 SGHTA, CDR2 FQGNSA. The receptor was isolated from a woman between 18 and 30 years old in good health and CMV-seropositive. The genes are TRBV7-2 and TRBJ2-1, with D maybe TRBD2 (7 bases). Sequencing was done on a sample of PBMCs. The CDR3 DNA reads TGTGCCAGCAGCCCCCTCGCGGGGGCGAGATACAATGAGCAGTTCTTC. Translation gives CASSPLAGARYNEQFF. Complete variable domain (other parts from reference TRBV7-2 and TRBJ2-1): GAGVSQSPSNKVTEKGKDVELRCDPISGHTALYWYRQSLGQGLEFLIYFQGNSAPDKSGLPSDRFSAERTGGSVSTLTIQRTQQEDSAVYLCASSPLAGARYNEQFFGPGTRLTVL.